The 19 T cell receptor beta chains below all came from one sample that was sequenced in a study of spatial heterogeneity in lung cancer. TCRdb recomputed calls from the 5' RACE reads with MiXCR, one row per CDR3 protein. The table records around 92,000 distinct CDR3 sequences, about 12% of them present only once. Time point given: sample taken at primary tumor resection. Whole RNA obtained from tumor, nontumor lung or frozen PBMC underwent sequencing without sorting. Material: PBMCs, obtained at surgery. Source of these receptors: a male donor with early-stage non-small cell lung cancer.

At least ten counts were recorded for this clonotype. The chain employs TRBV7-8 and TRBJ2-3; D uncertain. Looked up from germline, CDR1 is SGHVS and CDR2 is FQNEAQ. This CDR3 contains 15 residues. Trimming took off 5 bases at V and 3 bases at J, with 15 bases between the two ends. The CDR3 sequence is CASSGAGSNTDTQYF. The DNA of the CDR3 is TGTGCCAGCAGCGGTGCCGGGTCAAATACAGATACGCAGTATTTT.

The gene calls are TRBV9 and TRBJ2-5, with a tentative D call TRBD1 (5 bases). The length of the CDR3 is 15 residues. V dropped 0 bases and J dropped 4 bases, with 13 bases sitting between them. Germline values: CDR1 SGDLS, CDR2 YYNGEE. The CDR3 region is CASSVAGARAETQYF. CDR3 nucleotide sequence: TGTGCCAGCAGCGTAGCTGGGGCTAGGGCAGAGACCCAGTACTTC.

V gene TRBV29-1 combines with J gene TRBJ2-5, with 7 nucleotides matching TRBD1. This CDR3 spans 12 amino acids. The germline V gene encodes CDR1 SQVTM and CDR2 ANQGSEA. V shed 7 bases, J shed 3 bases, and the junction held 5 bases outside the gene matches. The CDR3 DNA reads TGCAGCGCTACCGGGACAGAAGAGACCCAGTACTTC. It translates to CSATGTEETQYF.

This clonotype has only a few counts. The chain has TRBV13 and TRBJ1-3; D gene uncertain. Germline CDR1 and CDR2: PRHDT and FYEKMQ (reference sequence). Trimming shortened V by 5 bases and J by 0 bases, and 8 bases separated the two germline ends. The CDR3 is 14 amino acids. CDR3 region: CASSPKISGNTIYF. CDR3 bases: TGTGCCAGCAGCCCCAAGATCTCTGGAAACACCATATATTTT.

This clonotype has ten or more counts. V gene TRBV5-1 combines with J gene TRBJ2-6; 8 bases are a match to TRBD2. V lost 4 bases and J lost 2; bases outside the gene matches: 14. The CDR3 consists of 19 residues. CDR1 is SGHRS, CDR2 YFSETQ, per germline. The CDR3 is CASSPLGREETPGANVLTF. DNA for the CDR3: TGCGCCAGCAGCCCCCTTGGGCGGGAGGAAACCCCTGGGGCCAACGTCCTGACTTTC. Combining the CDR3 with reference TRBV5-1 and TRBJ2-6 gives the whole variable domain KAGVTQTPRYLIKTRGQQVTLSCSPISGHRSVSWYQQTPGQGLQFLFEYFSETQRNKGNFPGRFSGRQFSNSRSEMNVSTLELGDSALYLCASSPLGREETPGANVLTFGAGSRLTVL.

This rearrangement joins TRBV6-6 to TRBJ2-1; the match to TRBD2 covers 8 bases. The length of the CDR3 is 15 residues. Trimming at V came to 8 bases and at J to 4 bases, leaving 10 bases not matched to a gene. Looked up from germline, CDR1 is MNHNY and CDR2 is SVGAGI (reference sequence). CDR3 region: CASLGAGGPYNEQFF. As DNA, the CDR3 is TGTGCCAGCCTGGGGGCGGGGGGCCCATACAATGAGCAGTTCTTC.

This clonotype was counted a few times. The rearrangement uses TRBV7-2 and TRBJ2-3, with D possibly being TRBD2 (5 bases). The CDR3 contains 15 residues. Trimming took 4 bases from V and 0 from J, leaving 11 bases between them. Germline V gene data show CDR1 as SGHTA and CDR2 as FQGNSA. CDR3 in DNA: TGTGCCAGCAGCTCTGGACTGGGTAGCACAGATACGCAGTATTTT. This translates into CASSSGLGSTDTQYF.

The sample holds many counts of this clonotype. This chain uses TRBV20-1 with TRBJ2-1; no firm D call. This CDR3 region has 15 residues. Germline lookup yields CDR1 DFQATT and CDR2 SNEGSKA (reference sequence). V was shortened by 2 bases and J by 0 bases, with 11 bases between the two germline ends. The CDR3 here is CSARSGSSSYNEQFF. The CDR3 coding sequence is TGCAGTGCTAGAAGTGGGTCGAGCTCCTACAATGAGCAGTTCTTC.

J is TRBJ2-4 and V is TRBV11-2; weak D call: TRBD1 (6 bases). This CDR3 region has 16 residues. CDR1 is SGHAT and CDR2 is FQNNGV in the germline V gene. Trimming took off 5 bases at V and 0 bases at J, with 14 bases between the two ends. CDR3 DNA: TGTGCCAGCAGCCTCAGGGGTACGCTAGCCAAAAACATTCAGTACTTC. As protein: CASSLRGTLAKNIQYF.

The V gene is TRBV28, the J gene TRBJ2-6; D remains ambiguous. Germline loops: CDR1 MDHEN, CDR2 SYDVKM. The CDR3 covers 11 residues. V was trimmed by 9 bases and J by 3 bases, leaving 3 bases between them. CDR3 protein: CASYGANVLTF. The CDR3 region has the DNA TGTGCCAGTTATGGGGCCAACGTCCTGACTTTC.

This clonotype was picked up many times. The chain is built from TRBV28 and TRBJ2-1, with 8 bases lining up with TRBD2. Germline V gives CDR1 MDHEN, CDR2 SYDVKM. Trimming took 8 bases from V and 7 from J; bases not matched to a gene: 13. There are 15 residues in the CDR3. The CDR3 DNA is TGTGCCAGCCTTCGGCGGGAGGAAGGGGTGAATGAGCAGTTCTTC. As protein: CASLRREEGVNEQFF.

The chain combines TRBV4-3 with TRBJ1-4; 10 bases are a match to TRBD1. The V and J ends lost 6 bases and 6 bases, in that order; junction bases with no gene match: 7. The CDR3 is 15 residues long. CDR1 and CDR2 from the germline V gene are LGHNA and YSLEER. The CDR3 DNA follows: TGCGCCAGCAGACCCTCCGGACAGGGGGATGAAAAACTGTTTTTT. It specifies CASRPSGQGDEKLFF.

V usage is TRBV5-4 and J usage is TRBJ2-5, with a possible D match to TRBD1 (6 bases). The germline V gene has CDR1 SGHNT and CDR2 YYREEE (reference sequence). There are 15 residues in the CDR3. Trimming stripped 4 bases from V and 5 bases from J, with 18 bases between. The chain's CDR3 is CASSPDYRAVETQYF. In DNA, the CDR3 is TGTGCCAGCAGCCCGGATTACAGGGCGGTGGAGACCCAGTACTTC.

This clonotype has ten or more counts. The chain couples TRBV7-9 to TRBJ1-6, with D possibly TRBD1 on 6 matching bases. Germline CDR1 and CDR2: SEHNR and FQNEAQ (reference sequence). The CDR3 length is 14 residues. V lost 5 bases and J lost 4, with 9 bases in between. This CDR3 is CASSETGYNSPLHF. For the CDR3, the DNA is TGTGCCAGCAGCGAGACAGGATATAATTCACCCCTCCACTTT. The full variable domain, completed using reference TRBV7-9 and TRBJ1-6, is DTGVSQNPRHKITKRGQNVTFRCDPISEHNRLYWYRQTLGQGPEFLTYFQNEAQLEKSRLLSDRFSAERPKGSFSTLEIQRTEQGDSAMYLCASSETGYNSPLHFGNGTRLTVT.

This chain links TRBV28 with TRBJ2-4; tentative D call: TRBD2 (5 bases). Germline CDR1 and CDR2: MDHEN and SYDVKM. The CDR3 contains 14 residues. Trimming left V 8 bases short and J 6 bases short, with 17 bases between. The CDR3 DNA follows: TGTGCCAGCGGAGGTTGGGCCACTGGAAACATTCAGTACTTC. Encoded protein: CASGGWATGNIQYF.

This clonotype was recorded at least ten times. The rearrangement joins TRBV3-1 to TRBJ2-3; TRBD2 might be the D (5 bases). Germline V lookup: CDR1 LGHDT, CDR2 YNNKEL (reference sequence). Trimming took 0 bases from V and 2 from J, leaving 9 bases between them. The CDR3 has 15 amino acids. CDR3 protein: CASSQEVSATDTQYF. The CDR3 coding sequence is TGTGCCAGCAGCCAAGAAGTTAGCGCCACAGATACGCAGTATTTT.

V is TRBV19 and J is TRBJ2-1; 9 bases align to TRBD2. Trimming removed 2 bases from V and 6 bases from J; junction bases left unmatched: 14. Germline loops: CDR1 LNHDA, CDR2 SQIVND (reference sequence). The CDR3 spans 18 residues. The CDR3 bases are TGTGCCAGTAGTATATGGCTAGCGGGATCCCCGGTGGGCAATGAGCAGTTCTTC. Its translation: CASSIWLAGSPVGNEQFF.

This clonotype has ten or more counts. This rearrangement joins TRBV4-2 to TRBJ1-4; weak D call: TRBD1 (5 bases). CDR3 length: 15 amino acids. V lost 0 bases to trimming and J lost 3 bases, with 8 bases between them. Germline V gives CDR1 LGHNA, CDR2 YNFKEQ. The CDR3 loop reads CASSQDEGPNEKLFF. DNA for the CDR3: TGTGCCAGCAGCCAAGATGAGGGGCCTAATGAAAAACTGTTTTTT.

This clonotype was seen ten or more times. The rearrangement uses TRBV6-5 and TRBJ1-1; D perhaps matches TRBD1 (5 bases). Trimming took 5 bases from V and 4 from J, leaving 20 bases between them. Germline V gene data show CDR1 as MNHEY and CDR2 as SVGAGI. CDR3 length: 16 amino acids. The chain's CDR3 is CASSPSGRGSATEAFF. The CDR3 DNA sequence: TGTGCCAGCAGTCCCTCGGGGAGGGGTTCGGCCACTGAAGCTTTCTTT.